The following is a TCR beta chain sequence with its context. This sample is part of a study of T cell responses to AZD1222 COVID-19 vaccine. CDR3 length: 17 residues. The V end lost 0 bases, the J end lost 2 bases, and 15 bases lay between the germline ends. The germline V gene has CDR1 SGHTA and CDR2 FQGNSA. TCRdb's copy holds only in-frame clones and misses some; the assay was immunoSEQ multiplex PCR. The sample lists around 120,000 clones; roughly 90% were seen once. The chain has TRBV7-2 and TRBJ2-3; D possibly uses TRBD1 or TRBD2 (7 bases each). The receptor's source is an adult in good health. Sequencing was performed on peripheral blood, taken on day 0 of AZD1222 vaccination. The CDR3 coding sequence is TGTGCCAGCAGCTTAGCGCAGGGGGAGGGATCCACAGATACGCAGTATTTT. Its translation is CASSLAQGEGSTDTQYF.